This T cell receptor beta chain derives from a study of blood T cell repertoires in COVID-19. The overall study: PBMCs, B-cell-depleted T cells, or T cells were the source of the cDNA or gDNA that made up the material.

Original handling: Nucleated cell counts were estimated from reference gene primer amplification. Only in-frame clones appear in the TCRdb table, and some are missing; sequencing was by immunoSEQ multiplex PCR. V, J and clone size reflect that table, while D and trimming were determined from the DNA. The sample lists a few hundred thousand clones, around 85% occurring once. The CDR3 is 14 amino acids. V was clipped by 1 base and J by 1 base, with 8 bases between them. Per germline, CDR1 SGDLS and CDR2 YYNGEE. Material for sequencing was peripheral blood. The chain has TRBV9 and TRBJ2-5; TRBD1 is a possible D gene (5 bases). This clonotype was sampled from a man aged 50-60 years with active or convalescent COVID-19. The DNA for the CDR3 is TGTGCCAGCAGCGTAAGTGGGGCCCAAGAGACCCAGTACTTC. Translation gives CASSVSGAQETQYF.